This T cell receptor beta chain was observed in a study of CD8+ T cells in alopecia areata. General observations from the study: An increase in clonality over normal scalp was evident in lesional scalp, especially alopecia totalis/universalis.

Reverse transcription of extracted RNA yielded cDNA, which provided the sequencing template. Libraries were prepared by immunoSEQ multiplex PCR; TCRdb keeps only in-frame clonotypes and omits some of them. The sample yields 190,000 or so clones, roughly 60% seen once. As to this clone: As yet, its antigen is unknown. This same CDR3 is encoded by further DNA sequences in the sample.

Treatment described: oral pan-JAK inhibitor, 5-10 mg twice daily. The sorting of PBMCs gave CD4+ and CD8+ T cells. V trimming: 5 bases; J trimming: 0 bases; junction bases outside the gene matches: 3. CDR1 and CDR2 (germline): SGHRS, YFSETQ. This CDR3 has 15 residues. The chain couples TRBV5-1 to TRBJ2-1; 9 bases are shared with TRBD1. This receptor was taken from a human donor with alopecia areata. Sequencing was performed on CD4+ T cells sorted from blood, taken at week 24, from a patient treated with tofacitinib. The CDR3 protein is CASSSTGGSYNEQFF. Written as DNA, the CDR3 is TGCGCCAGCAGTTCGACAGGGGGCTCCTACAATGAGCAGTTCTTC.